The rows below give T cell receptor beta chains drawn from one sample of a study of T-cell memory formation after mild COVID-19. Via MiXCR, TCRdb re-called the 5' RACE reads, giving one row per CDR3 protein. In the table there are 450,000 to 650,000 distinct CDR3 sequences, about a sixth of which are singletons. Input material: PBMCs or a T cell subset sorted from them (not recorded which). These receptor sequences come from an adult woman who had mild COVID-19 (a few samples of this study predate the infection). Cell type and time point are not known. Both conserved end residues are part of each CDR3. Fields, in order: CDR3 protein, CDR3 DNA, V gene, clone size, J gene, D gene. D genes are given only for firm matches. Size tells how often a clone was seen (once, few, many) or the class of an expanded clone, and some rows leave it out.

CDR3aa: CATKRDSQETQYF; CDR3nt: TGTGCCACCAAGCGGGACAGTCAAGAGACCCAGTACTTC; v_gene: TRBV7-9; abundance: .; j_gene: TRBJ2-5; d_gene: .
CDR3aa: CASSDRGGSNQPQHF; CDR3nt: TGTGCCAGCAGTGACCGGGGGGGTAGCAATCAGCCCCAGCATTTT; v_gene: TRBV2; abundance: .; j_gene: TRBJ1-5; d_gene: .
CDR3aa: CASNRGQNTEAFF; CDR3nt: TGTGCCAGCAACAGGGGCCAAAACACTGAAGCTTTCTTT; v_gene: TRBV25-1; abundance: .; j_gene: TRBJ1-1; d_gene: TRBD1
CDR3aa: CASSVAPSLDRLADTQYF; CDR3nt: TGTGCCAGCAGCGTAGCCCCCTCTCTGGACAGATTGGCAGATACGCAGTATTTT; v_gene: TRBV9; abundance: once; j_gene: TRBJ2-3; d_gene: .
CDR3aa: CASSFGTWDQPQHF; CDR3nt: TGTGCCAGCAGTTTCGGGACTTGGGATCAGCCCCAGCATTTT; v_gene: TRBV12-3/TRBV12-4; abundance: .; j_gene: TRBJ1-5; d_gene: .
CDR3aa: CASSSYRVGYGYTF; CDR3nt: TGCGCCAGCAGCTCGTACAGGGTCGGCTATGGCTACACCTTC; v_gene: TRBV5-1; abundance: few; j_gene: TRBJ1-2; d_gene: .
CDR3aa: CATSRDSWYEQYF; CDR3nt: TGTGCCACCAGCAGAGATTCCTGGTACGAGCAGTACTTC; v_gene: TRBV15; abundance: .; j_gene: TRBJ2-7; d_gene: .
CDR3aa: CASSYQQGRVEDGYTF; CDR3nt: TGTGCCAGCAGTTACCAACAGGGCAGGGTGGAGGATGGCTACACCTTC; v_gene: TRBV6-5; abundance: .; j_gene: TRBJ1-2; d_gene: .
CDR3aa: CASSPTVFLNTEAFF; CDR3nt: TGTGCCAGCAGCCCGACTGTTTTTCTGAACACTGAAGCTTTCTTT; v_gene: TRBV7-8; abundance: few; j_gene: TRBJ1-1; d_gene: .
CDR3aa: CASSFRTGIGYEQYF; CDR3nt: TGTGCCAGCAGCTTTCGGACAGGGATAGGTTACGAGCAGTACTTC; v_gene: TRBV5-4; abundance: few; j_gene: TRBJ2-7; d_gene: TRBD1